One sample yielded the 29 T cell receptor beta chains listed below, sequenced in a study of blood T cell repertoires in COVID-19. Profiling relied on immunoSEQ multiplex PCR, and the TCRdb table lists in-frame clones only, not all of them. This sample yields fewer than 650,000 clones, of which around 90% are seen a single time; roughly 8% belongs to the top ten. Input material: peripheral blood. These receptors all come from a woman aged 45-65 years with COVID-19, enrolled during active disease.

The gene calls are TRBV7-2 and TRBJ2-3; D is unclear. V was shortened by 2 bases and J by 0 bases, with 9 bases between the two germline ends. This CDR3 comprises 15 residues. CDR1 is SGHTA, CDR2 FQGNSA, per germline. The CDR3 nucleotides read TGTGCCAGCAGCTTAAGTTCAACTAGCACAGATACGCAGTATTTT. It is translated as CASSLSSTSTDTQYF. The full variable domain, rest sourced from reference TRBV7-2 and TRBJ2-3, is GAGVSQSPSNKVTEKGKDVELRCDPISGHTALYWYRQSLGQGLEFLIYFQGNSAPDKSGLPSDRFSAERTGGSVSTLTIQRTQQEDSAVYLCASSLSSTSTDTQYFGPGTRLTVL.

The chain employs TRBV18 and TRBJ2-1; weak D call: TRBD1 (6 bases). The CDR3 extends over 15 amino acids. The germline V and J ends were trimmed by 2 bases and 6 bases, with 14 bases remaining between them. Germline CDR1 KGHSH, CDR2 LQKENI. The CDR3 region has the DNA TGTGCCAGCTCACCAGGCGCAGGGGTAGGCAATGAGCAGTTCTTC. Translating it yields CASSPGAGVGNEQFF.

This chain uses TRBV25-1 with TRBJ1-4; 9 bases line up with TRBD1. There are 14 residues in the CDR3. Trimming at V came to 7 bases and at J to 6 bases, leaving 6 bases not matched to a gene. In germline, CDR1 is MGHDK, CDR2 SYGVNS. Written as DNA, the CDR3 is TGTGCCAGCACACAGGGGGCCAACTATGAAAAACTGTTTTTT. Translated: CASTQGANYEKLFF.

As to this clone: The sample carries other DNA sequences with the same CDR3. This chain connects TRBV20-1 to TRBJ2-7; the D gene is possibly TRBD2 (5 bases). Trimming removed 6 bases at V and 3 bases at J, with 9 bases between. The CDR3 sequence is 11 residues long. CDR1 is DFQATT, CDR2 SNEGSKA, per germline (reference sequence). The CDR3 coding sequence is TGCAGTGCCCCCCGGGGCTACGAGCAGTACTTC. This codes for CSAPRGYEQYF.

V usage is TRBV27 and J usage is TRBJ2-1; D may be TRBD1 (7 bases). V dropped 7 bases and J dropped 3 bases, with 13 bases sitting between them. The CDR3 is made up of 14 amino acids. Germline-derived CDR1 and CDR2 are MNHEY and SMNVEV (reference sequence). The CDR3 reads CASMRRGLYNEQFF. DNA for the CDR3: TGTGCCAGCATGAGGAGGGGGCTCTACAATGAGCAGTTCTTC.

This sequence joins TRBV18 and TRBJ1-1; TRBD1 might be the D (5 bases). This CDR3 is built from 13 residues. V dropped 3 bases and J dropped 3 bases, with 8 bases sitting between them. Germline V gene lookup returns CDR1 KGHSH and CDR2 LQKENI. CDR3 DNA sequence: TGTGCCAGCTCACCCCTAGGGGACACTGAAGCTTTCTTT. This gives the protein CASSPLGDTEAFF.

The rearrangement uses TRBV5-6 and TRBJ2-4; D perhaps matches TRBD1 (7 bases). V dropped 4 bases and J dropped 7 bases, with 18 bases sitting between them. The germline gives CDR1 SGHDT, CDR2 YYEEEE. CDR3 length equals 15 residues. The CDR3 reads CASSPIQGGGNIQYF. The CDR3 nucleotides are TGTGCCAGCAGCCCTATCCAGGGGGGCGGGAACATTCAGTACTTC.

This chain connects TRBV7-2 to TRBJ2-2; 7 bases align to TRBD2. Germline trimming cut 5 bases from V and 5 bases from J; bases unmatched to any gene: 11. From germline, CDR1 is SGHTA and CDR2 FQGNSA. This CDR3 contains 16 residues. Here the CDR3 reads CASSPPGGPETGELFF. CDR3 nucleotides: TGTGCCAGCAGCCCCCCGGGAGGCCCGGAGACCGGGGAGCTGTTTTTT.

The chain links TRBV2 to TRBJ2-1, with D perhaps TRBD2 (6 bases). This CDR3 has 11 residues. Between the trimmed V and J ends, which lost 5 bases and 10 bases, there was a span of 9 bases. The germline V gene encodes CDR1 SNHLY and CDR2 FYNNEI. The CDR3 sequence is CASSPRGEQFF. CDR3 sequence (DNA): TGTGCCAGCAGTCCCCGGGGGGAGCAGTTCTTC.

This chain links TRBV6-5 with TRBJ2-2; 9 nucleotides align to TRBD1. CDR1 MNHEY and CDR2 SVGAGI come from the germline V gene. The J segment lost 7 bases and the V segment lost 4 bases, leaving 4 bases of the junction unmatched. The CDR3 runs to 14 residues. The CDR3 coding sequence is TGTGCCAGCAGTTTAGACAGGGGGAGCGGGGAGCTGTTTTTT. Amino acid sequence: CASSLDRGSGELFF.

This sequence joins TRBV6-6 and TRBJ2-1; 13 bases are a match to TRBD2. Per germline, CDR1 MNHNY and CDR2 SVGAGI (reference sequence). The CDR3 length is 15 residues. With V trimmed by 6 bases and J by 8 bases, 7 bases remained unmatched. CDR3 sequence (DNA): TGTGCCAGCAGGAGTGGACTAGCGGGGGTAGATGAGCAGTTCTTC. It encodes CASRSGLAGVDEQFF.

V and J are TRBV28 and TRBJ1-1; D not resolved. CDR3 size: 15 residues. Germline loops: CDR1 MDHEN, CDR2 SYDVKM. The ends were cut back, 7 bases at V and 1 base at J, with 16 bases in the middle. CDR3: CASTPPTFTNTEAFF. CDR3 nucleotide sequence: TGTGCCAGCACCCCCCCTACCTTCACGAACACTGAAGCTTTCTTT.

The chain joins TRBV10-3 to TRBJ2-1, with 10 bases identical to TRBD2. After removal of 3 bases from V and 6 bases from J, the junction contained 2 bases not matched to a gene. The CDR3 loop spans 14 amino acids. Looked up from germline, CDR1 is ENHRY and CDR2 is SYGVKD. In DNA, the CDR3 is TGTGCCATCAGTGACCAGCGGGGGGGCAATGAGCAGTTCTTC. Translation gives CAISDQRGGNEQFF.

The chain couples TRBV12-5 to TRBJ1-1, with a weak D call TRBD1 (5 bases). CDR3 length: 14 amino acids. Germline V CDR1 and CDR2: LGHNT, FRNRAP. V was trimmed by 2 bases and J by 7 bases, leaving 14 bases between them. CDR3 DNA sequence: TGTGCTAGTGGTTTGAAGGTGTGGGGGGATGAAGCTTTCTTT. The encoded protein is CASGLKVWGDEAFF.

The V gene is TRBV5-6, the J gene TRBJ2-1, with 8 bases identical to TRBD2. Germline lookup yields CDR1 SGHDT and CDR2 YYEEEE. CDR3 size: 17 residues. J gave up 7 bases and V 2 bases, and 14 bases lay outside the gene matches. The CDR3 is CASSFLGGGPGSNEQFF. CDR3 bases: TGTGCCAGCAGCTTCCTTGGCGGGGGGCCAGGGTCGAATGAGCAGTTCTTC. Filled out from reference TRBV5-6 and TRBJ2-1, the complete variable domain reads DAGVTQSPTHLIKTRGQQVTLRCSPKSGHDTVSWYQQALGQGPQFIFQYYEEEERQRGNFPDRFSGHQFPNYSSELNVNALLLGDSALYLCASSFLGGGPGSNEQFFGPGTRLTVL.

To note about this clone: The same CDR3 can be traced to other DNA sequences in this sample. This chain links TRBV4-1 with TRBJ2-5; D is uncertain. V lost 3 bases, J lost 4 bases, and 9 bases lay in between. From germline, CDR1 is MGHRA and CDR2 YSYEKL. This CDR3 region has 13 residues. CDR3 amino acids: CASSQPGGETQYF. The CDR3 nucleotides are TGCGCCAGCAGCCAGCCGGGTGGAGAGACCCAGTACTTC.

The gene calls are TRBV18 and TRBJ1-6, with TRBD1 identical over 7 bases. The trim removed 5 bases at V and 1 base at J, leaving 8 bases unmatched. Germline V gene lookup returns CDR1 KGHSH and CDR2 LQKENI. The CDR3 length is 17 residues. As DNA, the CDR3 is TGTGCCAGCTCAAACGAGGGGGCAGGGTCCTATAATTCACCCCTCCACTTT. Its translation: CASSNEGAGSYNSPLHF.

The chain has TRBV9 and TRBJ1-6, with 9 bases identical to TRBD1. Germline-derived CDR1 and CDR2 are SGDLS and YYNGEE. V dropped 4 bases and J dropped 1; count of bases not matched to a gene: 9. This CDR3 spans 18 amino acids. The CDR3 sequence is CASSPSAGTGSYNSPLHF. The CDR3 bases are TGTGCCAGCAGCCCGAGCGCCGGGACAGGGTCCTATAATTCACCCCTCCACTTT.

A word on this clone: The same CDR3 arises from other DNA sequences in this sample as well. The chain's CDR3 is CASSPPTGNTEAFF. In DNA form, the CDR3 reads TGTGCCAGCAGTCCACCGACGGGGAACACTGAAGCTTTCTTT. V usage is TRBV28 and J usage is TRBJ1-1, with D unclear. CDR3 length: 14 residues. Germline assignment: CDR1 MDHEN and CDR2 SYDVKM. Trimming left V 5 bases short and J 1 base short, with 11 bases between.

CDR3 amino acids: CASSVEGARGPSTEAFF. Here the CDR3 DNA reads TGTGCCAGCAGCGTAGAAGGGGCCAGGGGGCCGAGCACTGAAGCTTTCTTT. The chain carries TRBV9 and TRBJ1-1, with TRBD1 matching over 8 bases. The germline V gene has CDR1 SGDLS and CDR2 YYNGEE. Losses at the gene ends were 0 bases for V and 4 bases for J; bases not matched to a gene: 11. The CDR3 spans 17 residues.

The V gene is TRBV11-3, the J gene TRBJ2-1; 9 bases agree with TRBD2. Germline V lookup: CDR1 SGHNT, CDR2 YENEEA. V was clipped by 5 bases and J by 14 bases; unmatched bases: 4. The CDR3 length is 11 residues. The CDR3 is CASSRGGAKFF. CDR3 nucleotides: TGTGCCAGCAGCCGCGGGGGGGCAAAGTTCTTC.

The chain links TRBV7-9 to TRBJ1-5; D might be TRBD1 (5 bases). The CDR3 consists of 19 residues. V was clipped by 1 base and J by 4 bases, with 23 bases between them. CDR1 and CDR2 from the germline V gene are SEHNR and FQNEAQ (reference sequence). CDR3 bases: TGTGCCAGCAGCTTAGATGATTTTCAGGCAGGGTGGACGAATCAGCCCCAGCATTTT. This sequence encodes CASSLDDFQAGWTNQPQHF.

This chain connects TRBV6-5 to TRBJ1-2; D may be TRBD1 (5 bases). Germline CDR1 is MNHEY and CDR2 is SVGAGI. Deletions cut 3 bases from V and 2 bases from J, with 16 bases between. The CDR3 sequence is 16 residues long. CDR3 in amino acids: CASSYSRGISNYGYTF. Here the CDR3 DNA reads TGTGCCAGCAGTTATTCTCGGGGGATTTCGAACTATGGCTACACCTTC.

The chain employs TRBV6-5 and TRBJ2-7; 8 bases are shared with TRBD2. From germline, CDR1 is MNHEY and CDR2 SVGAGI. The CDR3 covers 14 residues. Losses at the gene ends were 6 bases for V and 4 bases for J; bases not matched to a gene: 8. The CDR3 DNA reads TGTGCCAGCAGCCTTGAGCGGGGGATATACGAGCAGTACTTC. Protein sequence: CASSLERGIYEQYF.

V and J are TRBV27 and TRBJ2-1; 10 nucleotides match TRBD2. Germline V gene data show CDR1 as MNHEY and CDR2 as SMNVEV (reference sequence). With V trimmed by 5 bases and J by 0 bases, 4 bases remained unmatched. The CDR3 runs to 16 residues. Here the CDR3 reads CASSPLAGVSYNEQFF. The CDR3 DNA reads as TGTGCCAGCAGTCCCCTAGCGGGGGTCTCCTACAATGAGCAGTTCTTC.

In this sample, this clone turned up once. CDR3 DNA: TGCAGCGTTGGGGAAGGGGACAGGATGAGTCAGCCCCAGCATTTT. This codes for CSVGEGDRMSQPQHF. The chain combines TRBV29-1 with TRBJ1-5; 8 bases agree with TRBD1. J gave up 6 bases and V 4 bases, and 11 bases lay outside the gene matches. The CDR3 has 15 amino acids. Per germline, CDR1 SQVTM and CDR2 ANQGSEA.

The rearrangement links TRBV24-1 to TRBJ2-1; 11 nucleotides line up with TRBD1. Germline loops: CDR1 KGHDR, CDR2 SFDVKD. The CDR3 is 16 residues long. Trimming cost V 4 bases and J 4 bases; bases outside gene matches: 5. The CDR3 spells CATSDPGQGAYNEQFF. The DNA of the CDR3 is TGTGCCACCAGTGACCCTGGACAGGGGGCATACAATGAGCAGTTCTTC.

This rearrangement joins TRBV10-2 to TRBJ1-4; 7 bases fit TRBD1. Germline V gives CDR1 WSHSY, CDR2 SAAADI. V lost 5 bases, J lost 7 bases, and 7 bases stayed unmatched. The CDR3 runs to 14 residues. The CDR3 nucleotides read TGCGCCAGCAGTCAAACAGGGGCGAGTGAAAAACTGTTTTTT. Amino acids: CASSQTGASEKLFF.

The chain uses TRBV3-1 (or the pseudogene TRBV3-2) and TRBJ2-1; weak D call: TRBD2 (6 bases). Germline values: CDR1 LGHDT, CDR2 YNNKEL (reference sequence). V lost 0 bases and J lost 15, with 12 bases in between. The CDR3 has 12 amino acids. The chain's CDR3 is CASSQETGTSFF. In DNA form, the CDR3 reads TGTGCCAGCAGCCAAGAGACGGGGACTTCGTTCTTC.